This T cell receptor beta chain was documented in a study of yellow fever vaccine responses in identical twins. Whole-study findings and limits: It has been reported that, in twins, the vaccine T cell response seemed partly convergent and partly personalized.

TCRdb used MiXCR to reprocess the RT-PCR reads, holding one entry per CDR3 protein. Of approximately 32,000 distinct CDR3 sequences listed, more than 45% are singletons. Germline CDR1 and CDR2: WNHNN and SYGVQD (reference sequence). Trimming removed 4 bases from V and 0 bases from J, with 3 bases in between. The CDR3 is 12 amino acids. Details on this clonotype: Its antigen is undetermined.

This clonotype was sampled from a woman in her late teens or twenties who received the yellow fever vaccine. Sequenced here: T cells from blood (PBMCs), unsorted or a sorted subset (not recorded which), sampled before or after yellow fever vaccination (not recorded which). J is TRBJ1-1 and V is TRBV10-1; D is unclear. CDR3 bases: TGCGCCAGCAGTGGGTTGAACACTGAAGCTTTCTTT. Amino acids: CASSGLNTEAFF.